This T cell receptor (beta chain) was identified in a study of cytomegalovirus exposure and HLA in healthy donors (TCRdb year 2017). With regard to the full study: An earlier analysis of several hundred of the donors reported approximately 300 Gb of sequence data and 100 million to 130 million unique TCR beta sequences from 150 million to 200 million T cells. Every repertoire in the discovery cohort had been generated on one and the same sequencing platform. Approximately 300 gigabases of sequencing data and around 85 million unique TCR sequences made up an early release that covered nearly 650 HLA-typed donors. HLA typing included class I and class II loci at four-digit resolution. Rather than drawing on any new phenotypic data, the later analysis identified candidate immune exposures from TCR beta sequences and the way those sequences occurred across donors. Among several hundred genotyped donors of the cohort, an average of roughly 230,000 unique TCR beta nucleotide sequences was sequenced per donor, of which 15% to 20% were non-productive. A later analysis re-analyzed previously published TCR beta repertoires from approximately 670 donors and added high-resolution HLA genotyping to study TCR occurrence patterns. Of the 398 genotyped donors, over 70% fell in the genetic ancestry cluster associated with self-reported Caucasian donors. Besides the first cohort of approximately 670 subjects, a separate validation cohort made up of 120 different subjects was used. About 5 DR-DQ haplotypes were handled as single units for association and clustering, since linkage in the cohort was strong. A later genetic analysis took genome-wide SNP genotypes for about 60% of the roughly 670 donors and used that subset as a discovery cohort. Typing coverage varied by locus: about 620-630 donors for A, B, C, DRB1 and DQB1; 500 to 550 for DQA1; over 600 for DPA1; approximately 490 for DPB1. Alongside the repertoire data, information on donor age, sex, ethnicity and CMV serostatus was compiled. The study profiled the T cell repertoires of under 700 subjects by immunosequencing and related them to cytomegalovirus serostatus. The study aimed to test whether signatures of past pathogen exposure could be identified by cataloging public T cell receptors. The study combined high-throughput TCR immunosequencing, statistical association of individual TCRs with disease status, and machine learning to predict cytomegalovirus infection status. To decide whether each TCR beta V gene segment behaved as functional or pseudogenic, an earlier analysis of fewer than 750 of the donors relied on high-throughput TCR beta sequencing. General study outcomes and caveats: Immune exposure information for the cohort was limited to CMV serostatus. A further reported finding was that TCR beta sequences accurately predicted the HLA-A and HLA-B alleles for most subjects in the first cohort. A group of highly shared sequence variants was considered likely to be a technical artifact of the sequencing pipeline. Strong co-occurrence of HLA alleles, especially DR and DQ, made assigning TCR associations to individual alleles difficult. In this cohort, only TCR beta chains were sequenced, and detectable features were limited by the absence of alpha or paired-chain data. The earlier analysis of a few hundred of the donors excluded approximately 15 rarely observed V segments, including chromosome 9 orphons, because counts were too low. According to the authors, the approach could potentially be generalized to other disease states and immunological phenotypes. The classifier was reported to diagnose cytomegalovirus status with high specificity and sensitivity in both the original cohort and the validation cohort. Most TCR sequences were seen in very few donors, while some public TCRs were found in many individuals. In a later analysis, TCR association rates were found to vary across HLA loci, with the most associated TCRs seen for DRB1 alleles and the fewest for HLA-C alleles. Most CMV-associated TCR beta chains appeared to be HLA-restricted in a later analysis, and the HLA associations seemed to be driven largely by CMV exposure. A later analysis associated 15,000 to 20,000 TCR beta sequences with specific HLA alleles at a false discovery rate of 0.05. In vitro tests confirmed that a few of the cytomegalovirus-associated TCR beta chains recognize cytomegalovirus antigens. Correlated functional status among segregating V segments might reflect linkage disequilibrium, but an unknown experimental factor could not be ruled out. An association between a missense DCLRE1C variant and V-gene and J-gene trimming of TCR beta chains was found in a later genetic analysis and replicated in an independent cohort. Compared with equally common non-associated chains, HLA-associated TCR beta chains in a later analysis were more clonally expanded and had lower generation probabilities. Compared with the approximately 720-donor mean, donors in an Asian-associated ancestry cluster had fewer N-insertions in productive TCRs, according to a later genetic analysis. Broadly in line with IMGT annotations, most TCR beta V segments showed up in productive rearrangements about 87% or about 30% of the time in an earlier analysis of several hundred of the donors. Several of the top co-occurrence clusters appeared to be linked to parvovirus B19, influenza, CMV and Epstein-Barr virus, according to a later analysis. Presence/absence analyses assumed roughly uniform sequencing depth across donors, an assumption that may not hold. A total of 150 to 200 TCR beta chains were listed by the study as associated with cytomegalovirus. Because some donors lacked HLA typing at each locus, the association tests relied only on the typed subset.

On this clone itself: The antigen it recognizes is unknown. It has no much larger one-base neighbor in the sample; base qualities were not kept.

The cohort comprised some 700 healthy bone marrow donors. At the time of sampling, every cohort member was nominally healthy, though immune exposures that went unrecorded were likely present. The donor was CMV seronegative and belonged to the group of more than 300 seronegative cohort members. Each donor provided a peripheral blood sample, and peripheral blood mononuclear cells were used for TCR beta sequencing. The Qiagen DNeasy Blood Extraction Kit was used to extract genomic DNA from the blood cell samples. The protocol used for the library was the immunoSEQ multiplex PCR assay. The multiplex PCR relied on a mix of 60 forward primers for TCR Vbeta segments and 13 reverse primers for TCR Jbeta segments. The CDR3 region of rearranged TCR beta genes was amplified from genomic DNA with a multiplex PCR assay. The Illumina HiSeq System was used to sequence the amplified TCR beta libraries as 87-base-pair reads. Regarding the original processing steps: A later analysis counted some 74 million unique TCR beta chains across the 500 to 850 repertoires, and some 11 million of these chains were shared by at least two donors. A nearest-neighbor algorithm error-corrected the raw reads and collapsed the reads into unique sequences, merging closely related sequences to remove PCR and sequencing errors. CDR3 sequences were aligned to IMGT reference sequences to assign V, D and J gene segments. Each retained sequence needed at least a six-nucleotide match to both a V gene segment and a J gene segment. A rearrangement counted as productive if the CDR3 had no stop codons and remained in frame with V and J, and every other rearrangement counted as non-productive. CDR3 was defined according to IMGT convention as the region running from the second conserved V-encoded cysteine to the conserved J-encoded phenylalanine. Sequences without an unambiguous match to a single V gene segment were excluded from the earlier analysis of 450 to 750 of the donors. An earlier analysis of approximately 590 of the donors called V segments functional above 56.7% productive rearrangements and segregating when the between-donor standard deviation exceeded 5%. A statistical classification framework was built for diagnosing cytomegalovirus status from the catalog of TCR beta chain sequences. A later analysis assigned V and J genes by comparing TCR nucleotide sequences with IMGT/GENE-DB human TR gene sequences. In a later analysis, CDR3 sequences and most-parsimonious VDJ recombination scenarios were assigned using the TCRdist pipeline. In a later analysis, each TCR beta chain was defined by its CDR3 amino acid sequence together with its V-gene family, and reads lacking a unique V-gene family were excluded. In a later analysis, around 650 highly shared, low-generation-probability nucleotide sequences were removed to address suspected cross-contamination and a sequencing artifact. A later analysis calculated a clonal expansion index for each public chain from normalized within-repertoire ranks of inferred template counts. In a later analysis, generation probabilities were computed with a VDJ recombination model fitted to out-of-frame rearrangements, and the resulting probabilities were checked against IGoR. Hypergeometric tests were used in a later analysis to score TCR-TCR, TCR-HLA and TCR-CMV co-occurrence, with a repertoire-size bias correction applied to the TCR pairs. False discovery rates were estimated in a later analysis by permuting HLA or CMV assignments 20 times. In a later analysis, co-occurring TCRs were grouped using DBSCAN, with TCRdist sequence similarity added in when clustering inside HLA-allele-positive subsets. Repertoires with fewer than 30,000 or more than 120,000 public chains, plus five repertoires with anomalous nucleotide sharing, were excluded from co-occurrence clustering. The table comes from immuneACCESS by way of TCRdb, which keeps in-frame sequences with V and J called. Part of the clones is missing from these tables; in studies checked, under half for an unresolved V gene and the rest for unknown reasons. V and J calls and clone size come straight from that table; D and trimming were deduced from the DNA. For this sample the table gives some 93,000 clones, of which about 79% were detected only once. The leading ten clones occupy 3.8% of the sample.

The receptor was isolated from a man aged 45-65 years in good health and CMV-seronegative. Sequenced input: PBMCs.

The DNA reads TGTGCCAGCAGCGCCACTAGCGGGCCCAGGAACGAGCAGTACTTC. Its protein reads: CASSATSGPRNEQYF. Recombination linked TRBV2 to TRBJ2-7, with 9 bases matching TRBD2. Taken from cysteine to phenylalanine, the CDR3 has 15 residues. Only CDR3 DNA remains: 45 bases, in frame from the first base. Per the germline V gene, SNHLY is the CDR1 and FYNNEI is the CDR2. Germline trimming amounts to 6 bases on V and 5 bases on J, with 11 as the count of junction bases outside the gene matches.